Sequencing of this TCR beta chain was carried out in a study of human T cells and chemical hapten exposure (dated by TCRdb to the early 2020s). Context from the whole study: For sensitization, 2% DPC in acetone was applied to an approximately 2 cm by approximately 2 cm area of upper inner arm skin. Approximately 28 alopecia patients gave blood for TCR sequencing at one to four time points (pre-sensitization, 2, 6 and 24 weeks). The patient cohort, mostly female, included alopecia areata with under or over 50% scalp involvement, alopecia totalis and alopecia universalis. Blood samples were taken from patients before sensitization (week 0) and then at 2, 6 and about 24 weeks after DPC sensitization. Patch testing was performed on the upper back with Finn chambers containing 0.01% DPC, and the patch tests were scored after 6 days according to International Contact Dermatitis Research Group standards. Patients additionally received weekly therapeutic DPC doses to the scalp throughout the roughly 26-week study period. In alopecia patients, the study followed how the peripheral blood TCR repertoire changed in vivo over primary and secondary sensitization to diphenylcyclopropenone (DPC), a hapten. Libraries were combined into a pool for sequencing, and differences in TCR yield between samples came mainly from small differences in library volumes within the pool. Overall study outcomes, separate from this receptor: No change with DPC sensitization was found in the number of TCRs above 1 in 1000 frequency, and no evidence of global repertoire structure alterations was found. All patients had alopecia, a presumed autoimmune disease, so their immune response might differ from that of healthy individuals. Repeated subsampling changed both the strength of the expansion versus patch-test correlation and the threshold at which that correlation became significant. Patch test score correlated positively with the number of PT1 expanded TCRs, reaching significance at thresholds 8, 16 and 32 but not at 4. Compared with pre-sensitization or healthy control sets, expanded TCRs formed significantly more large CDR3 similarity clusters, which is consistent with antigen-driven responses.

The library was produced with RACE. The sequencer was a NextSeq 500. During library preparation, unique molecular identifiers were attached to individual cDNA molecules so that TCRs could be counted in a quantitative, reproducible way. For every blood RNA sample, sequencing covered both the TCR alpha and TCR beta chains. As for the authors' bioinformatics: A median of about 100,000 TCRs per sample was observed, with a range of 23,224 to 690,600. V, J and CDR3 annotation of the TCR reads was performed with the Decombinator software suite. Every sample was subsampled to the same number of TCRs (28,000) for the PS versus PT1 abundance plots. Expanded TCRs were defined as absent before sensitization and observed at least eight times at the 2-week time point. The public reads were reanalyzed by TCRdb: fastp trimming at Q25, MiXCR alignment, in-frame beta chains only. One record per CDR3 amino acid sequence lists the most common genes and DNA. These V and J calls rely on TCRdb rather than the paper's analysis. For this sample there are roughly 92,000 distinct CDR3 sequences; over 9.5% appear just once. The ten largest clones represent 2.5% to 4% of the sample.

The CDR3, cysteine through phenylalanine, is 17 amino acids long. The label giving this sample's time point can be read as: patch test 2, 6 weeks after DPC sensitization. The sample's treatment or condition label, in plain terms: therapeutic diphenylcyclopropenone sensitization with weekly scalp DPC. At each patch-test visit, blood was drawn before the patch test was applied. Patients were considered eligible if aged 18 to 70, diagnosed with alopecia and deemed suitable for DPC therapy, and patients were excluded if pregnant. Unfractionated whole blood was collected in Tempus Blood RNA tubes, and total RNA was extracted from that blood. There are a few counts of this clonotype. Its antigen is not yet known. The DNA is omitted, as the CDR3 cannot be located on it reliably, and the CDR3 follows TCRdb's listing.

The origin of this receptor is a woman aged 40 to 50 with alopecia areata. Some clones in this sample may be carry-over from other donors' samples. The source was whole blood, collected in connection with sensitization to the hapten diphenylcyclopropenone (DPC). Recombination joined TRBV3-2 with TRBJ1-5. TRBV3-2 is an annotated pseudogene. The CDR3 region has the sequence CASSQVADGNSNQPQHF.